This TCR beta chain was sequenced during a study of blood T cell repertoires in COVID-19. Study-level background: Sample material is recorded as cDNA or gDNA derived from T cells, B-cell-depleted T cells, or PBMCs.

The V end lost 6 bases, the J end lost 5 bases, and 10 bases lay between the germline ends. The length of the CDR3 is 12 residues. Germline V lookup: CDR1 LNHDA, CDR2 SQIVND (reference sequence). Ten or more counts support this clone. Clones were sequenced by immunoSEQ multiplex PCR, and TCRdb holds only the in-frame ones, with some missing. The sample records roughly 190,000 clones, 70% to 80% being singletons. This sequence was found in a woman in her forties or fifties with active or convalescent COVID-19. The sample taken for sequencing was peripheral blood. The V gene is TRBV19, the J gene TRBJ1-2; tentative D call: TRBD1 (6 bases). The CDR3 sequence is CASSRTGYGYTF. In DNA form, the CDR3 reads TGTGCCAGTAGCAGAACAGGGTATGGCTACACCTTC.